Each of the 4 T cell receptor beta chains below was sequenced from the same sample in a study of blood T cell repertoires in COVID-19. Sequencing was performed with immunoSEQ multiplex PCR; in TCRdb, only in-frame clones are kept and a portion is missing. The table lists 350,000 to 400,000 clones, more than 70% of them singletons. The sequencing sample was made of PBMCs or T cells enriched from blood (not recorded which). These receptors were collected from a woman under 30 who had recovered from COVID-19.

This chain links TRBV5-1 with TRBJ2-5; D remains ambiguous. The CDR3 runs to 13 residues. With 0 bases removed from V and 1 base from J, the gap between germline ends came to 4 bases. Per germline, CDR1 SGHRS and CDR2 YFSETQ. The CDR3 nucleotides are TGCGCCAGCAGCTTGGGGGCCCAAGAGACCCAGTACTTC. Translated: CASSLGAQETQYF.

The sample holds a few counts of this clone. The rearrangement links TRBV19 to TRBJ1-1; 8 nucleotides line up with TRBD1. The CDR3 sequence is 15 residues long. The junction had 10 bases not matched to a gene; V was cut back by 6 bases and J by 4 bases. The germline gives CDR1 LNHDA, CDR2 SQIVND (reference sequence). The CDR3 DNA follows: TGTGCCAGTAGCGCGCCGTTACAGGGGGGCACTGAAGCTTTCTTT. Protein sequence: CASSAPLQGGTEAFF.

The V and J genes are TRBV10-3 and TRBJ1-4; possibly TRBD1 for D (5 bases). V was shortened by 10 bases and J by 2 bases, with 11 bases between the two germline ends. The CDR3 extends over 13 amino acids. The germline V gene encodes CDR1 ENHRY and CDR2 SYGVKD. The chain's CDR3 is CATFGGTNEKLFF. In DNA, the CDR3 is TGTGCCACCTTCGGGGGGACTAATGAAAAACTGTTTTTT.

The CDR3 sequence: CASSPAAGAGELFF. CDR3 bases: TGTGCCAGCTCACCCGCGGCAGGGGCCGGGGAGCTGTTTTTT. The genes are TRBV18 and TRBJ2-2, with a possible D match to TRBD1 (6 bases). V was pared by 3 bases and J by 6 bases, with 11 bases between. In germline, CDR1 is KGHSH, CDR2 LQKENI. This CDR3 comprises 14 residues.